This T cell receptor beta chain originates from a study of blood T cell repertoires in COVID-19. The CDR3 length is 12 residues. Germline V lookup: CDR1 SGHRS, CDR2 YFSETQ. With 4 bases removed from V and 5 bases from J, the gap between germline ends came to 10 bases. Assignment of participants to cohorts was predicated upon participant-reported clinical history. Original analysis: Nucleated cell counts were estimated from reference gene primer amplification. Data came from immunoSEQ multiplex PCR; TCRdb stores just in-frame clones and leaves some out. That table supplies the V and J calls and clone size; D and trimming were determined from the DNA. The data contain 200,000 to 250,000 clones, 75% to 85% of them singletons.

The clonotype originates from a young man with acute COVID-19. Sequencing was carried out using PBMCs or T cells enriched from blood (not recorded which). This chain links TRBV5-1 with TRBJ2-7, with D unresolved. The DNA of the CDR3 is TGCGCCAGCAGCCCCCCTAGTGACGAGCAGTACTTC. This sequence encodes CASSPPSDEQYF.